A single sample gave rise to the 17 T cell receptor beta chains below, sequenced in a study of spatial heterogeneity in lung cancer. TCRdb itself ran the 5' RACE reads through MiXCR, one entry per CDR3 protein. The sample shows 20,000 to 25,000 distinct CDR3 sequences, over 3% of them seen only once. The time point is: sample taken at primary tumor resection. Sequencing used PBMCs, obtained at surgery. Receptors were obtained from a female donor with early-stage non-small cell lung cancer.

This clonotype occurred many times. The chain couples TRBV7-2 to TRBJ2-5; tentatively, D is TRBD1 or TRBD2 (6 bases each). This CDR3 is built from 11 residues. Trimming removed 5 bases at V and 10 bases at J, with 11 bases between. Germline lookup yields CDR1 SGHTA and CDR2 FQGNSA. The CDR3 protein is CASSLGGGQYF. CDR3 nucleotide sequence: TGTGCCAGCAGCCTGGGGGGCGGCCAGTACTTC.

This clonotype was counted many times. The V gene is TRBV19, the J gene TRBJ1-6; D not certain. The germline V gene encodes CDR1 LNHDA and CDR2 SQIVND (reference sequence). The CDR3 is made up of 16 amino acids. Trimming left V 10 bases short and J 8 bases short, with 24 bases between. Here the CDR3 DNA reads TGTGCCACCCGAGGAGCCCAGTTGGATATGGATTCACCCCTCCACTTT. Translating gives CATRGAQLDMDSPLHF.

This sequence joins TRBV7-2 and TRBJ2-1; D is ambiguous. The germline V gene has CDR1 SGHTA and CDR2 FQGNSA. The V end was cut by 4 bases, the J end by 3 bases, with 7 bases between. The CDR3 sequence is 13 residues long. In nucleotides, the CDR3 is TGTGCCAGCAGCTCGAGTGGCTACAATGAGCAGTTCTTC. Protein product: CASSSSGYNEQFF.

This clonotype was picked up a small number of times. The chain combines TRBV4-1 with TRBJ1-5; 7 bases fit TRBD1. The V gene's germline CDR1 is MGHRA and CDR2 YSYEKL. The CDR3 runs to 15 residues. V was clipped by 4 bases and J by 4 bases; unmatched bases: 7. The CDR3 DNA is TGCGCCAGCAGCCCCCGGGACAGCACGAATCAGCCCCAGCATTTT. Amino acids: CASSPRDSTNQPQHF.

This clonotype ranks as medium-sized. This chain connects TRBV9 to TRBJ2-3; D perhaps matches TRBD2 (5 bases). The CDR3 extends over 12 amino acids. Germline V gives CDR1 SGDLS, CDR2 YYNGEE. The V and J ends lost 4 bases and 8 bases respectively, with 11 bases between them. As DNA, the CDR3 is TGTGCCAGCAGCCAGGACTCCGGTACGCAGTATTTT. This codes for CASSQDSGTQYF. The full variable domain, completed using reference TRBV9 and TRBJ2-3, is DSGVTQTPKHLITATGQRVTLRCSPRSGDLSVYWYQQSLDQGLQFLIQYYNGEERAKGNILERFSAQQFPDLHSELNLSSLELGDSALYFCASSQDSGTQYFGPGTRLTVL.

This clonotype was counted at least ten times. The V call is TRBV7-9, the J call TRBJ2-2, with 8 bases identical to TRBD1. Germline V gives CDR1 SEHNR, CDR2 FQNEAQ (reference sequence). This CDR3 comprises 16 residues. The junction had 1 base not matched to a gene; V was cut back by 0 bases and J by 1 base. CDR3 loop: CASSLAGTGNTGELFF. For the CDR3, the DNA is TGTGCCAGCAGCTTAGCCGGGACAGGGAACACCGGGGAGCTGTTTTTT. The whole variable domain, filled in from reference TRBV7-9 and TRBJ2-2, reads DTGVSQNPRHKITKRGQNVTFRCDPISEHNRLYWYRQTLGQGPEFLTYFQNEAQLEKSRLLSDRFSAERPKGSFSTLEIQRTEQGDSAMYLCASSLAGTGNTGELFFGEGSRLTVL.

There are many counts of this clonotype. The genes are TRBV30 and TRBJ2-1; D possibly corresponds to TRBD2 (5 bases). This CDR3 contains 14 residues. Germline V lookup: CDR1 GTSNPN, CDR2 SVGIG (reference sequence). Deletions cut 3 bases from V and 0 bases from J, with 9 bases between. The CDR3 DNA follows: TGTGCCTGGAGAATCCGGGGCTCCTACAATGAGCAGTTCTTC. This gives the protein CAWRIRGSYNEQFF.

In its sample, this clonotype was seen many times. The chain has TRBV7-6 and TRBJ2-6, with unresolved D. Germline assignment: CDR1 SGHVS and CDR2 FNYEAQ. There are 12 residues in the CDR3. The ends were cut back, 5 bases at V and 2 bases at J, with 1 base in the middle. The chain's CDR3 is CASSTGANVLTF. The CDR3 bases are TGTGCCAGCAGCACTGGGGCCAACGTCCTGACTTTC. The entire variable domain, with the rest obtained from reference TRBV7-6 and TRBJ2-6, is as follows: GAGVSQSPRYKVTKRGQDVALRCDPISGHVSLYWYRQALGQGPEFLTYFNYEAQQDKSGLPNDRFSAERPEGSISTLTIQRTEQRDSAMYRCASSTGANVLTFGAGSRLTVL.

The CDR3 DNA follows: TGCGCCAGCAGGGAGAGCGGAGATTACAATGAGCAGTTCTTC. This translates into CASRESGDYNEQFF. The V gene is TRBV5-1, the J gene TRBJ2-1; possibly TRBD2 for D (5 bases). The ends were cut back, 5 bases at V and 4 bases at J, with 13 bases in the middle. CDR1 is SGHRS and CDR2 is YFSETQ in the germline V gene. The CDR3 is 14 residues long.

In this sample, this clonotype turned up many times. The V gene is TRBV7-2, the J gene TRBJ2-7; no clear D. Germline V gene lookup returns CDR1 SGHTA and CDR2 FQGNSA. V was clipped by 5 bases and J by 3 bases, with 11 bases between them. The CDR3 spans 13 residues. For the CDR3, the DNA is TGTGCCAGCAGCCCAGCCCTGGGCTACGAGCAGTACTTC. The encoded protein is CASSPALGYEQYF.

V gene TRBV7-2 combines with J gene TRBJ2-7; 9 nucleotides agree with TRBD1. Germline trimming cut 0 bases from V and 2 bases from J; bases unmatched to any gene: 5. This CDR3 is 16 amino acids long. Looked up from germline, CDR1 is SGHTA and CDR2 is FQGNSA. The CDR3, as DNA: TGTGCCAGCAGCTTAGCCCCGGGACAGGGAACCTACGAGCAGTACTTC. Translated, it gives CASSLAPGQGTYEQYF. Full variable domain (outside the CDR3, taken from reference TRBV7-2 and TRBJ2-7): GAGVSQSPSNKVTEKGKDVELRCDPISGHTALYWYRQSLGQGLEFLIYFQGNSAPDKSGLPSDRFSAERTGGSVSTLTIQRTQQEDSAVYLCASSLAPGQGTYEQYFGPGTRLTVT.

This clonotype was seen ten or more times. The genes are TRBV7-8 and TRBJ2-5; the D is unclear. Trimming removed 5 bases from V and 2 bases from J, with 21 bases in between. The V gene's germline CDR1 is SGHVS and CDR2 FQNEAQ. The CDR3 extends over 17 amino acids. The CDR3 reads CASSRPNPLGIQETQYF. CDR3 in DNA: TGTGCCAGCAGCCGCCCCAATCCCTTGGGCATACAAGAGACCCAGTACTTC.

This clonotype appeared many times. The chain recombines TRBV5-8 with TRBJ1-5, with D unresolved. Trimming took 0 bases from V and 3 from J, leaving 22 bases between them. There are 19 residues in the CDR3. The V gene's germline CDR1 is SGHTS and CDR2 YDEGEE. CDR3 region: CASSLAAVPGSLNNQPQHF. In nucleotides, the CDR3 is TGTGCCAGCAGCTTGGCCGCTGTCCCTGGAAGCCTTAACAATCAGCCCCAGCATTTT.

This clonotype showed up many times. The V call is TRBV20-1, the J call TRBJ2-7; unclear D gene. The germline V gene has CDR1 DFQATT and CDR2 SNEGSKA (reference sequence). This CDR3 region has 12 residues. V lost 4 bases to trimming and J lost 6 bases, with 13 bases between them. CDR3 loop: CSAKTETGEQYF. CDR3 nucleotide sequence: TGCAGTGCTAAGACCGAGACCGGCGAGCAGTACTTC.

This clonotype was counted ten times or more. The V gene is TRBV24-1, the J gene TRBJ2-3; 14 bases agree with TRBD2. The CDR3 is 16 residues long. Germline lookup yields CDR1 KGHDR and CDR2 SFDVKD. V lost 9 bases to trimming and J lost 3 bases; unmatched junction nucleotides: 7. CDR3 in DNA: TGTGCCACCGGGACTAGCGGGAGCCCCCCTACAGATACGCAGTATTTT. Protein: CATGTSGSPPTDTQYF.

This clonotype was recorded at least ten times. The chain couples TRBV20-1 to TRBJ2-7; tentative D call: TRBD1 (6 bases). With 6 bases removed from V and 0 bases from J, the gap between germline ends came to 18 bases. The CDR3 runs 15 residues. CDR1 and CDR2 (germline): DFQATT, SNEGSKA (reference sequence). The CDR3, as DNA: TGCAGTGCGCCAGGACAGATTACAAGCTCCTACGAGCAGTACTTC. Its protein is CSAPGQITSSYEQYF.

The rearrangement links TRBV7-9 to TRBJ1-5, with a weak D call TRBD1 (5 bases). Germline CDR1 reads SEHNR; CDR2 reads FQNEAQ (reference sequence). The V end was cut by 6 bases, the J end by 6 bases, with 9 bases between. The CDR3 consists of 12 residues. CDR3 sequence (DNA): TGTGCCAGCAGTCAGGGTAGTCAGCCCCAGCATTTT. It encodes CASSQGSQPQHF. Together with reference TRBV7-9 and TRBJ1-5, the CDR3 gives the full variable domain: DTGVSQNPRHKITKRGQNVTFRCDPISEHNRLYWYRQTLGQGPEFLTYFQNEAQLEKSRLLSDRFSAERPKGSFSTLEIQRTEQGDSAMYLCASSQGSQPQHFGDGTRLSIL.